The clone carrying this TCR beta chain was seen a few times. The source of the sample is a study of technical replicates of blood from a few donors. The assay was immunoSEQ multiplex PCR, and TCRdb's table has in-frame clones only and misses some. The sample contains about 60,000 clones, 86% of which appear only once. The CDR3 extends over 12 amino acids. Trimming removed 6 bases from V and 4 bases from J, with 13 bases in between. CDR1 is SQVTM, CDR2 ANQGSEA, per germline. Sequenced: PBMCs. The sequence was obtained from a human donor in good health. Some clones in this sample may be carry-over from other donors' samples. The rearrangement joins TRBV29-1 to TRBJ2-7, with D perhaps TRBD1 (6 bases). The CDR3 coding sequence is TGCAGCGTACAGGGACAAAAATACGAGCAGTACTTC. This encodes CSVQGQKYEQYF.